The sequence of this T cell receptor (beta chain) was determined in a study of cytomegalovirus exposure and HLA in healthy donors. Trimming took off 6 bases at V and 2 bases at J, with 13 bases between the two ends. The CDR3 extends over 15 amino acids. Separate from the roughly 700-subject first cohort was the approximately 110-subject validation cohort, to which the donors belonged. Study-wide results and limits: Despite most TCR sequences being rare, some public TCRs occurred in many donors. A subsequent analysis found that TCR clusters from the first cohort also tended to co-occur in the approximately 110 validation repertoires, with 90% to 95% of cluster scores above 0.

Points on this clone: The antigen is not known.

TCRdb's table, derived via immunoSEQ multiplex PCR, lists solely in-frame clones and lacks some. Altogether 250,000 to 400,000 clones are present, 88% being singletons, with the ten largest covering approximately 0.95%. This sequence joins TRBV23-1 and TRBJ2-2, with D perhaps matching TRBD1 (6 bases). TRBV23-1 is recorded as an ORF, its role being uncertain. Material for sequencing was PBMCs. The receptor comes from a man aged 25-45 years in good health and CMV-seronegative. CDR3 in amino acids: CASSHGTRNTGELFF. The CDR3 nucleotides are TGCGCCAGCAGCCATGGGACACGCAACACCGGGGAGCTGTTTTTT.